These 19 T cell receptor beta chains were all obtained from the same sample, sequenced in a study of neurological immune-mediated disorders (dated by TCRdb to 2018 to 2020). Libraries came from 5' RACE. Sequenced on an Illumina HiSeq 2500. TCRdb trimmed public reads at Q25 via fastp, called clones via MiXCR and kept in-frame beta chains. Rows are combined by CDR3 protein, so each entry shows the most common genes and DNA. The sample table holds 80,000 to 95,000 distinct CDR3 sequences, of which roughly 3.2% were seen once. The ten top clones hold 2.5% to 3% of the sample. Sequenced: PBMCs. These receptor sequences come from a woman aged 45-60 years with multiple sclerosis.

This clonotype has at least ten counts. V gene TRBV20-1 combines with J gene TRBJ2-7; a weak D match, TRBD2 (6 bases). V dropped 0 bases and J dropped 4 bases, with 16 bases sitting between them. CDR1 DFQATT and CDR2 SNEGSKA come from the germline V gene (reference sequence). The CDR3 has 15 amino acids. DNA for the CDR3: TGCAGTGCTAGAGATGAGCGGGCGGCTACGTACGAGCAGTACTTC. This gives the protein CSARDERAATYEQYF.

This clonotype was seen repeatedly, ten times or more. This chain joins TRBV20-1 and TRBJ2-7; a possible D gene is TRBD1 (6 bases). The CDR3 length is 17 residues. From germline, CDR1 is DFQATT and CDR2 SNEGSKA (reference sequence). The V end lost 3 bases, the J end lost 2 bases, and 23 bases lay between the germline ends. The CDR3 is CSARASGFGTPAYEQYF. DNA for the CDR3: TGCAGTGCTAGGGCAAGCGGCTTTGGGACACCCGCCTACGAGCAGTACTTC.

Only a few counts were recorded for this clonotype. A much more abundant neighbour one base away suggests this may be a read error. This sequence joins TRBV7-9 and TRBJ2-6, with 7 bases aligning to TRBD1. The CDR3 runs to 16 residues. From germline, CDR1 is SEHNR and CDR2 FQNEAQ (reference sequence). CDR3 DNA: TGTGCCAGCAGCACCCACAGGGGCTCTGGGGCCAAAGTCCTGACTTTC. Translation: CASSTHRGSGAKVLTF. The full variable domain, rest sourced from reference TRBV7-9 and TRBJ2-6, is DTGVSQNPRHKITKRGQNVTFRCDPISEHNRLYWYRQTLGQGPEFLTYFQNEAQLEKSRLLSDRFSAERPKGSFSTLEIQRTEQGDSAMYLCASSTHRGSGAKVLTFGAGSRLTVL.

This clonotype appeared many times. The rearrangement links TRBV20-1 to TRBJ2-3; the match to TRBD2 covers 8 bases. Per the germline V gene, CDR1 is DFQATT and CDR2 is SNEGSKA (reference sequence). CDR3 length: 17 amino acids. V was pared by 6 bases and J by 0 bases, with 14 bases of the junction left unmatched. The CDR3 spells CSANTASGGASTDTQYF. CDR3 coding DNA: TGCAGTGCCAATACCGCATCCGGGGGGGCTAGCACAGATACGCAGTATTTT.

This clonotype was seen ten or more times. The chain couples TRBV20-1 to TRBJ1-2; TRBD1 aligns across 11 bases. Germline V CDR1 and CDR2: DFQATT, SNEGSKA (reference sequence). V lost 6 bases and J lost 3; bases outside the gene matches: 3. The CDR3 length is 13 residues. CDR3 DNA: TGCAGTGCCAGGACAGGGGGCTACTATGGCTACACCTTC. Protein sequence: CSARTGGYYGYTF.

This clonotype was detected ten times or more. The chain links TRBV12-3 or TRBV12-4 to TRBJ2-5; D remains ambiguous. The CDR3 length is 13 residues. With 1 base removed from V and 4 bases from J, the gap between germline ends came to 7 bases. The CDR3 DNA reads as TGTGCCAGCAGTTTAGGGGTGGCAGAGACCCAGTACTTC. Amino acid sequence: CASSLGVAETQYF.

This clonotype showed up many times. The chain carries TRBV7-2 and TRBJ1-4, with D possibly being TRBD1 (5 bases). Germline-derived CDR1 and CDR2 are SGHTA and FQGNSA. With 4 bases removed from V and 6 bases from J, the gap between germline ends came to 18 bases. The CDR3 consists of 16 residues. DNA of the CDR3: TGTGCCAGCAGCTGGCCGGGACGTCACCCTGATGAAAAACTGTTTTTT. Protein sequence: CASSWPGRHPDEKLFF.

This clonotype was seen many times. The V gene is TRBV20-1, the J gene TRBJ2-7; a weak D match, TRBD2 (5 bases). Germline CDR1 is DFQATT and CDR2 is SNEGSKA (reference sequence). V was cut by 7 bases and J by 6 bases, with 16 bases left in between. This CDR3 comprises 12 residues. CDR3 residues: CSGRRGIGEQYF. The CDR3 DNA follows: TGCAGTGGTCGGAGAGGGATCGGCGAGCAGTACTTC.

J is TRBJ2-5 and V is TRBV7-6; 7 bases line up with TRBD1. From germline, CDR1 is SGHVS and CDR2 FNYEAQ. Germline trimming cut 5 bases from V and 5 bases from J; bases unmatched to any gene: 17. The CDR3 covers 17 residues. The CDR3 protein is CASSEARDRQKDETQYF. The CDR3 DNA is TGTGCCAGCAGCGAGGCCCGGGACAGACAAAAGGATGAGACCCAGTACTTC.

Ten or more counts support this clonotype. The CDR3 sequence: CSALEGGASLSTDTQYF. Written as DNA, the CDR3 is TGCAGTGCTTTGGAAGGTGGAGCGTCCTTAAGCACAGATACGCAGTATTTT. The chain carries TRBV20-1 and TRBJ2-3; no clear D. The CDR3 is made up of 17 amino acids. Per the germline V gene, CDR1 is DFQATT and CDR2 is SNEGSKA (reference sequence). V was clipped by 5 bases and J by 0 bases, with 21 bases between them.

Ten or more counts support this clonotype. This chain's CDR3 is CASSVAGGGETQYF. CDR3 bases: TGTGCCAGCAGCGTAGCGGGGGGAGGGGAGACCCAGTACTTC. This chain links TRBV3-1 with TRBJ2-5; TRBD2 matches 10 bases. The CDR3 covers 14 residues. The germline V gene has CDR1 LGHDT and CDR2 YNNKEL (reference sequence). The trim removed 5 bases at V and 5 bases at J, leaving 5 bases unmatched.

The sample holds many counts of this clonotype. The chain joins TRBV25-1 to TRBJ1-4; D uncertain. This CDR3 has 12 amino acids. The germline V and J ends were trimmed by 8 bases and 10 bases, with 14 bases remaining between them. The germline V gene encodes CDR1 MGHDK and CDR2 SYGVNS. In DNA form, the CDR3 reads TGTGCCAGCTCGGTCGACTCAGGAAAACTGTTTTTT. Its translation is CASSVDSGKLFF.

This clonotype came up a few times. This chain links TRBV12-3 or TRBV12-4 with TRBJ2-5, with 8 bases lining up with TRBD2. The CDR3 extends over 15 amino acids. With V trimmed by 8 bases and J by 7 bases, 15 bases remained unmatched. The CDR3 here is CASGMAGLVHGTQYF. The CDR3 DNA is TGTGCCAGCGGTATGGCGGGACTAGTTCATGGGACCCAGTACTTC.

This clonotype was seen at least ten times. The chain recombines TRBV5-1 with TRBJ2-7, with 8 nucleotides matching TRBD2. The CDR3 consists of 14 residues. The V gene's germline CDR1 is SGHRS and CDR2 YFSETQ. Trimming at V came to 2 bases and at J to 0 bases, leaving 1 base not matched to a gene. CDR3 sequence (DNA): TGCGCCAGCAGCTTCGGGGGGGCCTCCTACGAGCAGTACTTC. Translating gives CASSFGGASYEQYF.

This clonotype occurred many times. The CDR3 bases are TGTGCCAGCAGGGATGACAGGGGGCGAAACACCGGGGAGCTGTTTTTT. It yields the protein CASRDDRGRNTGELFF. V usage is TRBV2 and J usage is TRBJ2-2; 10 bases agree with TRBD1. Germline values: CDR1 SNHLY, CDR2 FYNNEI. After removal of 6 bases from V and 2 bases from J, the junction contained 6 bases not matched to a gene. The length of the CDR3 is 16 residues.

Ten or more counts support this clonotype. V is TRBV7-3 and J is TRBJ2-7, with D possibly being TRBD1 or TRBD2 (6 bases each). The CDR3 length is 15 residues. V was clipped by 1 base and J by 2 bases, with 12 bases between them. Germline-derived CDR1 and CDR2 are SGHTA and FQGTGA. The CDR3 sequence: CASSLSGGRTYEQYF. In DNA form, the CDR3 reads TGTGCCAGCAGCTTAAGTGGGGGGCGAACCTACGAGCAGTACTTC.

In this sample, this clonotype turned up many times. V is TRBV3-1 and J is TRBJ1-3; no firm D call. The CDR3 is 12 amino acids. Trimming shortened V by 4 bases and J by 10 bases, and 11 bases separated the two germline ends. Germline V gene sequence: CDR1 LGHDT, CDR2 YNNKEL (reference sequence). The CDR3 DNA follows: TGTGCCAGCAGCCGAAGGGATGGGACCATATATTTT. Amino acids: CASSRRDGTIYF.

In this sample, this clonotype turned up many times. This chain links TRBV5-1 with TRBJ2-7; perhaps D is TRBD1 or TRBD2 (5 bases each). V lost 3 bases and J lost 4, with 14 bases in between. CDR1 SGHRS and CDR2 YFSETQ come from the germline V gene. The CDR3 runs 14 residues. In DNA, the CDR3 is TGCGCCAGCAGCTGGGACGGCGGCTCTTACGAGCAGTACTTC. Amino acid sequence: CASSWDGGSYEQYF.

This clonotype has at least ten counts. V is TRBV12-3 or TRBV12-4 and J is TRBJ1-1; D is ambiguous. This CDR3 has 13 amino acids. V was clipped by 5 bases and J by 8 bases, with 15 bases between them. The DNA for the CDR3 is TGTGCCAGCAGTCCCGACGGGAATTTAGAAGCTTTCTTT. Encoded protein: CASSPDGNLEAFF.